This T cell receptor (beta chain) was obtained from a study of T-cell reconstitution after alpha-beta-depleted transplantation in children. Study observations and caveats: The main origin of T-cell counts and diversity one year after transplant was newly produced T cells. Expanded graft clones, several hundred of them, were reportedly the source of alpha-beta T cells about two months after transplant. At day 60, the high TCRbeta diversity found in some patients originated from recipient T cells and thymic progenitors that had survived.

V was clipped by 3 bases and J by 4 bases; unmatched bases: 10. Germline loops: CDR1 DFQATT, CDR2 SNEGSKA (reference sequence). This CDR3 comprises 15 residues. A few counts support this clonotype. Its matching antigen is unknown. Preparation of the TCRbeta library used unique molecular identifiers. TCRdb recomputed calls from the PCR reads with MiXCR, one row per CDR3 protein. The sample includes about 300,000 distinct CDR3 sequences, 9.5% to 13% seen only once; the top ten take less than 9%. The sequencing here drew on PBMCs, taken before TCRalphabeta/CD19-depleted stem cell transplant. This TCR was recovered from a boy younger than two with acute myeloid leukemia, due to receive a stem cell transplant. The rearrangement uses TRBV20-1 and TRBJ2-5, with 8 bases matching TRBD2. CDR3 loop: CSASLPGRAGETQYF. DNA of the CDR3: TGCAGTGCTAGCTTACCCGGGAGGGCCGGAGAGACCCAGTACTTC.